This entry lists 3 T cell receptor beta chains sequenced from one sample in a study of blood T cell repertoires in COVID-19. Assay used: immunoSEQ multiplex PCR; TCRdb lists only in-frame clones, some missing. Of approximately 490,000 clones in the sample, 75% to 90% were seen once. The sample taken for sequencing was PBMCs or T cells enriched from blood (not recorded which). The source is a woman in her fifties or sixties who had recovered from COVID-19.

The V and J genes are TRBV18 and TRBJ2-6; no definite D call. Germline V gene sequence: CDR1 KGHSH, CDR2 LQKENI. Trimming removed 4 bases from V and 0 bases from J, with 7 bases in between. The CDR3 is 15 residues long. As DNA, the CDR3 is TGTGCCAGCTCACACGACATCTCTGGGGCCAACGTCCTGACTTTC. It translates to CASSHDISGANVLTF.

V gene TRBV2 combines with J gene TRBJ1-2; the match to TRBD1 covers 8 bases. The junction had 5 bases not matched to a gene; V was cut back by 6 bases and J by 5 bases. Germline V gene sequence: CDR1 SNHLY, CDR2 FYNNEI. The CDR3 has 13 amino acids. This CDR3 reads CASRPGGAYGYTF. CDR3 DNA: TGTGCCAGCAGGCCAGGGGGCGCGTATGGCTACACCTTC.

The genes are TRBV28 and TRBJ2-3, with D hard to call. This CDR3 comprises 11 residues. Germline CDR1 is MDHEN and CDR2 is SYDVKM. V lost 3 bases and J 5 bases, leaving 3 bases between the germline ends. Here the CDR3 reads CASSFLDTQYF. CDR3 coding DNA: TGTGCCAGCAGTTTCCTAGATACGCAGTATTTT.